This T cell receptor (beta chain) was observed in a study of beta chain features in type 1 diabetes. This clone was detected a few times. The J segment lost 5 bases and the V segment lost 1 base, leaving 16 bases of the junction unmatched. This CDR3 region has 19 residues. Germline V gene data show CDR1 as MNHEY and CDR2 as SMNVEV (reference sequence). Every single donor gave one heparinised blood draw, and these averaged about 100 mL. Expressed TCRB transcripts were sequenced after all isolated RNA was converted to cDNA. Generated by immunoSEQ multiplex PCR, the TCRdb table keeps only in-frame clones and is missing some. The profile shows 500,000 to 700,000 clones, 15% to 18% of them singletons.

The chain uses TRBV27 and TRBJ1-4; 7 bases are a match to TRBD1. The sequencing sample was made of naive CD4+ T cells from blood. The TCR originated in a man younger than 30 in good health. The CDR3 sequence is CASSLYRPLSGTENEKLFF. CDR3 bases: TGTGCCAGCAGTTTATATCGGCCCCTATCCGGGACAGAAAATGAAAAACTGTTTTTT.